These 18 T cell receptor beta chains share one sample of origin, sequenced in a study of glioma-infiltrating T cells after dendritic cell vaccination. Time point noted: after dendritic cell vaccination, including at tumor progression/relapse. The table came from immunoSEQ multiplex PCR; TCRdb's copy has only in-frame clones and leaves some out. The profile shows about 91,000 clones, 75% to 90% of them singletons. The source material was blood, sampled after dendritic cell vaccination. These TCRs come from a human donor with glioblastoma.

The chain has TRBV11-3 and TRBJ1-4, with a possible D match to TRBD1 (5 bases). CDR3 length equals 16 residues. The ends were cut back, 2 bases at V and 8 bases at J, with 18 bases in the middle. In germline, CDR1 is SGHNT, CDR2 YENEEA. CDR3 sequence reads: CASSLFPPGKYEKLFF. The CDR3 nucleotides are TGTGCCAGCAGCTTATTCCCTCCAGGGAAGTACGAAAAACTGTTTTTT.

This chain links TRBV10-1 with TRBJ2-1, with 11 bases aligning to TRBD2. V was clipped by 2 bases and J by 9 bases; unmatched bases: 3. CDR3 length: 14 amino acids. Germline loops: CDR1 WNHNN, CDR2 SYGVQD (reference sequence). This CDR3 is CASSEPGTSGEQFF. The CDR3 nucleotides read TGCGCCAGCAGTGAGCCGGGGACTAGCGGTGAGCAGTTCTTC.

CDR3 bases: TGCGCCAGCAGCTCGGGACTAGCGGGGATTAAGGAGGCCCAGTACTTC. This sequence encodes CASSSGLAGIKEAQYF. This sequence joins TRBV5-1 and TRBJ2-5; 13 positions match TRBD2. V lost 3 bases, J lost 9 bases, and 11 bases stayed unmatched. Germline CDR1 and CDR2: SGHRS and YFSETQ. This CDR3 has 16 amino acids.

V and J are TRBV4-1 and TRBJ1-1; TRBD1 matches 8 bases. CDR3 size: 19 residues. In germline, CDR1 is MGHRA, CDR2 YSYEKL. V trimming: 4 bases; J trimming: 4 bases; junction bases outside the gene matches: 20. CDR3 DNA sequence: TGCGCCAGCAGCCGCTCAGACGGCGGGGGGGCCACAGGGGGCACTGAAGCTTTCTTT. This gives the protein CASSRSDGGGATGGTEAFF.

The chain uses TRBV21-1 and TRBJ2-4; TRBD1 is the table's D call and was not checked against the DNA. TRBV21-1 is recorded as a pseudogene. The CDR3 has 17 residues. The CDR3 spells CASSKSGGRQVEGIQYF. The CDR3, as DNA: TGTGCCAGCAGCAAATCAGGGGGGCGACAGGTTGAGGGCATTCAGTACTTC.

V and J are TRBV2 and TRBJ2-5; 8 nucleotides line up with TRBD1. Germline CDR1 is SNHLY and CDR2 is FYNNEI. CDR3 length: 13 amino acids. V lost 6 bases, J lost 5 bases, and 5 bases stayed unmatched. The CDR3 bases are TGTGCCAGCAGCGGACAGGGTGATGAGACCCAGTACTTC. Protein product: CASSGQGDETQYF.

The CDR3 DNA follows: TGTGCCAGCAGTTACCCCCAGGGTAGGGAGACCCAGTACTTC. This translates into CASSYPQGRETQYF. The gene calls are TRBV6-8 and TRBJ2-5, with D possibly matching TRBD1 (5 bases). The germline V and J ends were trimmed by 2 bases and 5 bases, with 12 bases remaining between them. Germline loops: CDR1 MNHGY, CDR2 SAAAGT. There are 14 residues in the CDR3.

The chain uses TRBV4-1 and TRBJ2-6; 8 bases map to TRBD1. Germline CDR1 reads MGHRA; CDR2 reads YSYEKL. J lost 2 bases, V lost 3 bases, and 3 bases had no gene match. The CDR3 totals 16 residues. For the CDR3, the DNA is TGCGCCAGCAGCCACGACAGGGGAACTGGGGCCAACGTCCTGACTTTC. Its protein product is CASSHDRGTGANVLTF.

This rearrangement joins TRBV18 to TRBJ2-7; 7 bases are a match to TRBD1. Unmatched junction bases numbered 4, after V lost 6 bases and J lost 2 bases. From germline, CDR1 is KGHSH and CDR2 LQKENI. CDR3 length: 13 amino acids. The CDR3 spells CASSPQGAYEQYF. In DNA, the CDR3 is TGTGCCAGCTCGCCTCAGGGGGCCTACGAGCAGTACTTC.

A few counts support this clone. The gene calls are TRBV10-3 and TRBJ1-2, with 7 bases lining up with TRBD1. Trimming at V came to 11 bases and at J to 2 bases, leaving 8 bases not matched to a gene. The CDR3 length is 13 residues. Germline assignment: CDR1 ENHRY and CDR2 SYGVKD. The CDR3 DNA reads as TGTGCCGCGACAGGGACCGACAACTATGGCTACACCTTC. Protein product: CAATGTDNYGYTF.

CDR3 DNA: TGTGCCAGCAATTCCCCTGTCGGGGATGAAAAACTGTTTTTT. This encodes CASNSPVGDEKLFF. This chain uses TRBV28 with TRBJ1-4; D call uncertain. Germline V gene data show CDR1 as MDHEN and CDR2 as SYDVKM. Trimming took 7 bases from V and 6 from J, leaving 15 bases between them. This CDR3 region has 14 residues.

The genes are TRBV6-5 and TRBJ2-7; perhaps TRBD2 as D (6 bases). Germline lookup yields CDR1 MNHEY and CDR2 SVGAGI. V lost 5 bases, J lost 3 bases, and 17 bases lay in between. The CDR3 is 15 amino acids. Here the CDR3 DNA reads TGTGCCAGCAGTCGCGGGACTGGCGGGTTCTACGAGCAGTACTTC. This encodes CASSRGTGGFYEQYF.

This sequence joins TRBV18 and TRBJ2-3, with TRBD1 identical over 7 bases. V dropped 4 bases and J dropped 0; count of bases not matched to a gene: 4. Germline V CDR1 and CDR2: KGHSH, LQKENI. CDR3 length equals 15 residues. The CDR3 loop is CASSLGQASTDTQYF. DNA of the CDR3: TGTGCCAGCTCACTCGGACAGGCCAGCACAGATACGCAGTATTTT.

The chain couples TRBV9 to TRBJ2-1; D is possibly TRBD1 (7 bases). V lost 4 bases and J 7 bases, leaving 18 bases between the germline ends. CDR1 and CDR2 from the germline V gene are SGDLS and YYNGEE. This CDR3 comprises 15 residues. The CDR3 sequence: CASSLPRGVENEQFF. The CDR3 DNA is TGTGCCAGCAGCCTACCCAGGGGGGTTGAAAATGAGCAGTTCTTC.

This clone has more than one count but fewer than ten. CDR3 loop: CASSSGNTIYF. DNA of the CDR3: TGTGCCAGCAGCTCGGGAAACACCATATATTTT. This rearrangement joins TRBV9 to TRBJ1-3; D call uncertain. V lost 4 bases and J 4 bases, leaving 3 bases between the germline ends. This CDR3 is 11 amino acids long. Germline V lookup: CDR1 SGDLS, CDR2 YYNGEE.

The rearrangement uses TRBV27 and TRBJ2-7; D not certain. The germline gives CDR1 MNHEY, CDR2 SMNVEV (reference sequence). V lost 1 base and J lost 2, with 12 bases in between. The CDR3 length is 15 residues. CDR3 amino acids: CASSLLVGTTYEQYF. Written as DNA, the CDR3 is TGTGCCAGCAGTTTATTAGTGGGCACCACCTACGAGCAGTACTTC.

This sequence joins TRBV7-9 and TRBJ1-2; maybe TRBD1 (6 bases). V lost 5 bases and J lost 4, with 11 bases in between. CDR3 length: 13 residues. CDR1 is SEHNR and CDR2 is FQNEAQ in the germline V gene (reference sequence). CDR3 residues: CASSETGSYGYTF. CDR3 bases: TGTGCCAGCAGCGAGACAGGTAGCTATGGCTACACCTTC.

The V call is TRBV10-3, the J call TRBJ1-1, with a weak D call TRBD1 (5 bases). This CDR3 spans 13 amino acids. V lost 6 bases, J lost 4 bases, and 12 bases lay in between. Germline V gene data show CDR1 as ENHRY and CDR2 as SYGVKD. CDR3 coding DNA: TGTGCCATCAGACTCCGGGACTCCACTGAAGCTTTCTTT. It translates to CAIRLRDSTEAFF.